The T cell receptor beta chain described here comes from a study of cytomegalovirus exposure and HLA in healthy donors. The CDR3 covers 13 residues. V was clipped by 5 bases and J by 7 bases; unmatched bases: 7. Germline values: CDR1 MNHNS, CDR2 SASEGT. Profiling relied on immunoSEQ multiplex PCR, and the TCRdb table lists in-frame clones only, not all of them. The table lists more than 95,000 clones, around 94% of them singletons. This chain joins TRBV6-1 and TRBJ2-7; 8 nucleotides line up with TRBD2. This receptor was obtained from a woman under 30 in good health and CMV-seronegative. Material: PBMCs. In DNA form, the CDR3 reads TGTGCCAGCAGTACGGGAGGGCCGGGGGAGCAGTACTTC. This gives the protein CASSTGGPGEQYF.